This note documents a single T cell receptor beta chain sequence. Germline CDR1 reads SGHAT; CDR2 reads FQNNGV. Trimming cost V 7 bases and J 3 bases, with 16 bases left between them. There are 15 residues in the CDR3. The protocol was immunoSEQ multiplex PCR, while the TCRdb copy is restricted to in-frame clones and leaves out a portion. The table shows 70,000 or so clones, with approximately 80% occurring only once. The data originate from a study of blood T cell repertoires in COVID-19. The sample taken for sequencing was peripheral blood. The V call is TRBV11-2, the J call TRBJ1-5; D possibly corresponds to TRBD1 (5 bases). The TCR originated in a man older than 75 with active or convalescent COVID-19. CDR3 loop: CASTPVLGHNQPQHF. CDR3 nucleotides: TGTGCCAGCACCCCAGTTTTAGGACACAATCAGCCCCAGCATTTT.